Shown below are 27 T cell receptor beta chains from a single sample sequenced in a study of blood T cells in healthy people across ages. The second PCR ran roughly 7 to 12 cycles with a sample-barcoded 5' primer and J-beta primers. One entry per CDR3 protein results from TCRdb running MiXCR on the 5' RACE reads. The repertoire holds 950,000 to 1,200,000 distinct CDR3 sequences, 30% to 40% seen once, with about an eighth in the top ten. The sequenced sample was blood. The receptor source for this set is a man aged 18 to 29 in good health.

The chain has TRBV6-2 or TRBV6-3 and TRBJ1-2; no firm D call. V shed 6 bases and J shed 0 bases, with 8 bases lying between them. Germline values: CDR1 MNHEY, CDR2 SVGEGT. The CDR3 is 13 residues long. The CDR3 DNA is TGTGCCAGCAGCCGACCCCCTAACTATGGCTACACCTTC. Translating it yields CASSRPPNYGYTF.

V gene TRBV20-1 combines with J gene TRBJ1-2, with D unclear. Trimming took off 6 bases at V and 5 bases at J, with 19 bases between the two ends. Germline CDR1 reads DFQATT; CDR2 reads SNEGSKA (reference sequence). The CDR3 contains 14 residues. The CDR3 protein is CSAGVLAQLYGYTF. CDR3 nucleotide sequence: TGCAGTGCCGGGGTCCTGGCACAGCTTTATGGCTACACCTTC.

This clonotype was seen more than once but under ten times. The chain links TRBV27 to TRBJ1-1; D possibly corresponds to TRBD1 (6 bases). This CDR3 comprises 14 residues. Trimming left V 0 bases short and J 6 bases short, with 11 bases between. Germline assignment: CDR1 MNHEY and CDR2 SMNVEV (reference sequence). The CDR3 nucleotides are TGTGCCAGCAGTTTATCTGGGGGCAATCCTGAAGCTTTCTTT. Translating gives CASSLSGGNPEAFF.

The J gene is TRBJ1-1, the V gene TRBV7-9; 8 bases line up with TRBD1. The CDR3 has 15 amino acids. CDR1 SEHNR and CDR2 FQNEAQ come from the germline V gene (reference sequence). Unmatched junction bases numbered 8, after V lost 5 bases and J lost 3 bases. Written as DNA, the CDR3 is TGTGCCAGCAGCCAGAACAGGGGGTCGGACACTGAAGCTTTCTTT. The encoded protein is CASSQNRGSDTEAFF.

This rearrangement joins TRBV29-1 to TRBJ1-1; D not resolved. The V and J ends lost 7 bases and 4 bases respectively, with 10 bases between them. Per germline, CDR1 SQVTM and CDR2 ANQGSEA. This CDR3 spans 11 amino acids. The CDR3 protein is CSGAVGTEAFF. The CDR3, as DNA: TGCAGCGGTGCGGTAGGCACTGAAGCTTTCTTT.

The J gene is TRBJ1-1, the V gene TRBV5-1; tentatively, D is TRBD1 (5 bases). CDR3 length: 14 residues. The germline V and J ends were trimmed by 6 bases and 5 bases, with 17 bases remaining between them. Looked up from germline, CDR1 is SGHRS and CDR2 is YFSETQ. CDR3 in DNA: TGCGCCAGCACCCGAGGTCGGGGGGAGACTGAAGCTTTCTTT. It encodes CASTRGRGETEAFF.

This chain connects TRBV11-1 to TRBJ1-4; D is ambiguous. The CDR3 extends over 16 amino acids. Germline CDR1 SGHAT, CDR2 FQDESV (reference sequence). Trimming removed 2 bases from V and 6 bases from J, with 16 bases in between. The DNA of the CDR3 is TGTGCCAGCAGCTTAAGGCCCCAGGACGGAGATGAAAAACTGTTTTTT. Protein: CASSLRPQDGDEKLFF.

This chain joins TRBV2 and TRBJ1-5; maybe TRBD1 (6 bases). The germline V gene encodes CDR1 SNHLY and CDR2 FYNNEI. The CDR3 sequence is 14 residues long. V shed 6 bases and J shed 5 bases, with 14 bases lying between them. CDR3 sequence (DNA): TGTGCCAGCAGAACCGGGACACGGGATCAGCCCCAGCATTTT. This sequence encodes CASRTGTRDQPQHF.

The rearrangement joins TRBV4-1 to TRBJ2-7, with unresolved D. Trimming cost V 4 bases and J 7 bases, with 14 bases left between them. Germline V gene sequence: CDR1 MGHRA, CDR2 YSYEKL. The CDR3 has 13 residues. The CDR3 sequence: CASSRKRGQEQYF. The CDR3 DNA reads TGCGCCAGCAGCCGAAAGAGAGGTCAAGAGCAGTACTTC.

The chain couples TRBV7-2 to TRBJ2-3; tentative D call: TRBD2 (5 bases). This CDR3 region has 13 residues. The germline V and J ends were trimmed by 5 bases and 9 bases, with 15 bases remaining between them. Germline assignment: CDR1 SGHTA and CDR2 FQGNSA. The CDR3 reads CASSRELVSTQYF. CDR3 bases: TGTGCCAGCAGCCGAGAACTAGTTTCAACGCAGTATTTT.

This clonotype was counted a few times. The chain uses TRBV2 and TRBJ2-3, with D tentatively TRBD2 (6 bases). The CDR3 has 15 amino acids. The V gene's germline CDR1 is SNHLY and CDR2 FYNNEI. V gave up 8 bases and J gave up 4 bases, with 19 bases separating them. CDR3 in DNA: TGTGCCAGCCGACTCTCTAGCGTAATTGCAGATACGCAGTATTTT. This translates into CASRLSSVIADTQYF.

The chain is built from TRBV5-1 and TRBJ2-3, with D tentatively TRBD1 or TRBD2 (5 bases each). Trimming cost V 1 base and J 2 bases, with 14 bases left between them. The CDR3 runs to 16 residues. Germline V gives CDR1 SGHRS, CDR2 YFSETQ. The CDR3 protein is CASSLTGTSVTDTQYF. The CDR3 DNA follows: TGCGCCAGCAGCTTGACCGGGACGAGCGTCACAGATACGCAGTATTTT.

This clonotype was observed a handful of times. The genes are TRBV7-7 and TRBJ1-4; D remains unclear. The ends were cut back, 1 base at V and 7 bases at J, with 16 bases in the middle. The germline CDR1 and CDR2 sequences are SSHAT and FNYEAQ (reference sequence). The CDR3 extends over 16 amino acids. The CDR3 region is CASSLGTELGREKLFF. In DNA, the CDR3 is TGTGCCAGCAGCTTAGGGACGGAACTTGGACGTGAAAAACTGTTTTTT.

DNA for the CDR3: TGTGCCAGCAGCTCCGGACAGGGGAGGAACACTGAAGCTTTCTTT. The encoded protein is CASSSGQGRNTEAFF. The chain has TRBV7-9 and TRBJ1-1, with 9 positions matching TRBD1. Germline assignment: CDR1 SEHNR and CDR2 FQNEAQ (reference sequence). Trimming took 4 bases from V and 1 from J; bases not matched to a gene: 4. CDR3 length: 15 residues.

This clonotype has more than one count but fewer than ten. The gene calls are TRBV10-3 and TRBJ2-1, with D perhaps TRBD1 or TRBD2 (5 bases each). CDR1 is ENHRY and CDR2 is SYGVKD in the germline V gene. The CDR3 is 12 residues long. V was cut by 6 bases and J by 5 bases, with 8 bases left in between. CDR3 in DNA: TGTGCCATCAGGTGGGGACACAATGAGCAGTTCTTC. It encodes CAIRWGHNEQFF.

This clonotype was recorded a few times. The V and J genes are TRBV20-1 and TRBJ1-2; D uncertain. The CDR3 length is 15 residues. The germline V gene has CDR1 DFQATT and CDR2 SNEGSKA (reference sequence). The V end was cut by 4 bases, the J end by 5 bases, with 20 bases between. The CDR3 sequence is CSATDEGGRGYGYTF. The CDR3 DNA is TGCAGTGCTACGGACGAGGGAGGAAGAGGGTATGGCTACACCTTC.

This chain connects TRBV20-1 to TRBJ2-3; no reliable D call. CDR1 is DFQATT, CDR2 SNEGSKA, per germline (reference sequence). This CDR3 region has 12 residues. V was pared by 4 bases and J by 1 base, with 6 bases between. The CDR3 reads CSAIDGTDTQYF. In nucleotides, the CDR3 is TGCAGTGCTATAGATGGCACAGATACGCAGTATTTT.

The gene calls are TRBV10-3 and TRBJ1-5, with D perhaps TRBD1 (6 bases). This CDR3 contains 13 residues. Germline CDR1 is ENHRY and CDR2 is SYGVKD. Between the trimmed V and J ends, which lost 3 bases and 7 bases, there was a span of 10 bases. The CDR3 DNA reads as TGTGCCATCAGTGAAGACAGGTCGCAGCCCCAGCATTTT. Its translation is CAISEDRSQPQHF.

J is TRBJ1-2 and V is TRBV7-2; no definite D call. Trimming cost V 1 base and J 1 base, with 10 bases left between them. Germline V gene lookup returns CDR1 SGHTA and CDR2 FQGNSA. This CDR3 has 15 residues. Written as DNA, the CDR3 is TGTGCCAGCAGCTTAGACCCCGGGATTAACTATGGCTACACCTTC. Amino acids: CASSLDPGINYGYTF.

V and J are TRBV2 and TRBJ2-1; TRBD2 matches at 16 bases. V lost 6 bases, J lost 5 bases, and 4 bases stayed unmatched. CDR1 and CDR2 (germline): SNHLY, FYNNEI. This CDR3 has 16 residues. The CDR3 is CASRGTSGGAHNEQFF. As DNA, the CDR3 is TGTGCCAGCAGGGGGACTAGCGGGGGGGCCCACAATGAGCAGTTCTTC.

The chain combines TRBV11-2 with TRBJ1-2; D remains unclear. V dropped 7 bases and J dropped 1 base, with 13 bases sitting between them. Looked up from germline, CDR1 is SGHAT and CDR2 is FQNNGV. This CDR3 spans 14 amino acids. The CDR3: CASTHLNDNYGYTF. CDR3 in DNA: TGTGCCAGCACCCACCTCAACGATAACTATGGCTACACCTTC.

This clonotype was seen only a few times. This chain joins TRBV7-3 and TRBJ2-1, with D uncertain. The CDR3 is 13 residues long. Germline assignment: CDR1 SGHTA and CDR2 FQGTGA. V lost 0 bases and J 5 bases, leaving 5 bases between the germline ends. The CDR3 region has the DNA TGTGCCAGCAGCTTAACACAGAACAATGAGCAGTTCTTC. It codes for CASSLTQNNEQFF.

This chain connects TRBV14 to TRBJ2-5; TRBD1 is a possible D gene (6 bases). This CDR3 spans 15 amino acids. V dropped 4 bases and J dropped 0 bases, with 12 bases sitting between them. Looked up from germline, CDR1 is SGHDN and CDR2 is FVKESK. CDR3 bases: TGTGCCAGCAGCCGTACAGGGTGGTACCAAGAGACCCAGTACTTC. Its protein product is CASSRTGWYQETQYF.

V is TRBV4-2 and J is TRBJ1-5, with D perhaps matching TRBD1 (6 bases). This CDR3 is 16 amino acids long. V was cut by 0 bases and J by 3 bases, with 12 bases left in between. Germline V gives CDR1 LGHNA, CDR2 YNFKEQ. This CDR3 reads CASSQERQGHNQPQHF. The CDR3 nucleotides read TGTGCCAGCAGCCAAGAAAGGCAGGGGCACAATCAGCCCCAGCATTTT.

V usage is TRBV4-2 and J usage is TRBJ1-2; tentative D call: TRBD1 (5 bases). Germline V lookup: CDR1 LGHNA, CDR2 YNFKEQ. The CDR3 loop spans 15 amino acids. V gave up 2 bases and J gave up 0 bases, with 10 bases separating them. CDR3 amino acids: CASSQPDRTNYGYTF. The CDR3 DNA sequence: TGTGCCAGCAGCCAACCAGACAGAACTAACTATGGCTACACCTTC.

The chain recombines TRBV6-5 with TRBJ1-1; 8 bases agree with TRBD1. With 6 bases clipped from V and 3 bases from J, the junction kept 6 bases outside the gene matches. Germline V gene sequence: CDR1 MNHEY, CDR2 SVGAGI. The CDR3 is 14 amino acids. DNA of the CDR3: TGTGCCAGCAGCGTGACAGGGGCGGACACTGAAGCTTTCTTT. Translation gives CASSVTGADTEAFF.

In its sample, this clonotype was seen many times. The gene calls are TRBV5-1 and TRBJ2-3; the D gene could be TRBD1 or TRBD2 (5 bases each). This CDR3 has 14 amino acids. CDR1 is SGHRS and CDR2 is YFSETQ in the germline V gene. Trimming shortened V by 1 base and J by 6 bases, and 12 bases separated the two germline ends. This CDR3 reads CASSLSWGFDTQYF. In nucleotides, the CDR3 is TGCGCCAGCAGCTTGAGTTGGGGGTTTGATACGCAGTATTTT.